The text below deals with one T cell receptor beta chain. Only a few counts were recorded for this clone. What antigen it recognizes has not been identified. No much larger clone exists at a distance of one base, and base qualities are not known. Whole blood was collected in K2EDTA tubes by collaborating institutions according to the institutions' own protocols. For TCRbeta analysis, collaborators shipped samples as frozen whole blood, isolated PBMCs, or DNA extracted from either of those sample types. The data were taken from a study of blood T cell repertoires in COVID-19 (dated by TCRdb to between 2020 and 2021). Describing the broader study: Collaborator samples came from the United States, Italy and Spain and covered acute and convalescent phases of COVID-19. The prospective study material was composed of cDNA or gDNA derived from T cells, B-cell-depleted T cells, or PBMCs. Deeply sampled blood TCRbeta repertoires from subjects exposed to, actively infected with, or recovered from COVID-19 were included in the dataset. A freely available public database, intended as a resource for researchers studying the immune response to SARS-CoV-2, is where the repertoires were released. Samples came from the ongoing ImmuneRACE study (first 160 participants) plus 1,254 subjects from 6 global collaborators. A de-identified subject ID, COVID-19 status, age in years and sex were almost always included in the sample metadata. Where available, HLA class I and class II types were obtained from metadata supplied by the sample provider rather than from assay-based typing. On the study overall, not on this receptor specifically: Clinical and demographic metadata were provided uncurated, with the amount varying by source and participant.

Based on the germline V gene, the CDR1 and CDR2 sequences are LGHNA and YNFKEQ. From its cysteine to its phenylalanine, the CDR3 spans 16 amino acids. The CDR3 DNA has 48 bases and is translated from base 1. Ends trimmed: V by 1 base, J by 2 bases; bases unmatched to a gene: 5. The immunoSEQ Assay, a bias-controlled multiplex PCR, was used to amplify TCRbeta CDR3 regions from genomic DNA. The paper's processing steps were these. The number of nucleated cells in each sample was estimated by amplification of reference gene primers within the assay. To quantify the absolute abundance of each unique TCRbeta CDR3 rearrangement, sequence reads were collapsed and filtered. For each sample, productive Simpson clonality was calculated as the square root of Simpson's diversity index over productive rearrangements. The source is immuneACCESS, and TCRdb retained only in-frame sequences with V and J called. Part of the clones is not carried over; for the studies checked, unresolved V genes explain less than half of this, and the remainder is unexplained. That table furnishes V, J and clone size, whereas the DNA furnished D and trimming. In this sample the table shows hundreds of thousands of clones, roughly 80% of which occur a single time. The ten largest clones represent less than 11% of the sample.

The sequenced sample was peripheral blood. Recombination joined TRBV4-2 with TRBJ2-7, and TRBD2 aligns with 10 junction nucleotides. The receptor's source is a woman older than 75 with acute or convalescent COVID-19. The nucleotide sequence is given as TGTGCCAGCAGCCAAGGCACTAGCGGGGTCACCTACGAGCAGTACTTC. Translated, it reads CASSQGTSGVTYEQYF.